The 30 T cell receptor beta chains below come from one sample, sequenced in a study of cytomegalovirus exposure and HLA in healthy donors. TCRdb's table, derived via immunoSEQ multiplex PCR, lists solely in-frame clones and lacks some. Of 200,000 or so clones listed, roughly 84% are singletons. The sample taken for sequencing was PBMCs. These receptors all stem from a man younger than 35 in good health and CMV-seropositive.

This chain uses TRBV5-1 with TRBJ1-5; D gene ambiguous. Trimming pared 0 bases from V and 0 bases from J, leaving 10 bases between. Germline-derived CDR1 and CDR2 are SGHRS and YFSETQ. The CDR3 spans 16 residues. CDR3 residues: CASSLGAENSNQPQHF. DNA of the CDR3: TGCGCCAGCAGCTTGGGGGCAGAGAATAGCAATCAGCCCCAGCATTTT.

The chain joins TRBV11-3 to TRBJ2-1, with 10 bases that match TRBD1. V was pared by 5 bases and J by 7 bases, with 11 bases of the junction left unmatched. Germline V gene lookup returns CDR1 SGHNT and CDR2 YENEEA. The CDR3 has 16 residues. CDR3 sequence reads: CASSLGQGNLVNEQFF. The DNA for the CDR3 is TGTGCCAGCAGCCTGGGACAGGGGAATTTAGTAAATGAGCAGTTCTTC.

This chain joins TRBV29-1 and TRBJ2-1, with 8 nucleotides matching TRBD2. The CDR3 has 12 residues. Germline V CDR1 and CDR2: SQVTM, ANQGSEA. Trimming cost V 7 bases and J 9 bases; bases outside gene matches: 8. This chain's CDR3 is CSAVAGRAEQFF. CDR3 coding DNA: TGCAGCGCGGTAGCGGGAAGGGCTGAGCAGTTCTTC.

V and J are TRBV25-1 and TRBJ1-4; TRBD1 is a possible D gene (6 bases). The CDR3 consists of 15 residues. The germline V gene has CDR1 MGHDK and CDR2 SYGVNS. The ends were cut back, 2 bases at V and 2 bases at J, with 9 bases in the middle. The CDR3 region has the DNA TGTGCCAGCAGTGAACCAGGGGTCACTAATGAAAAACTGTTTTTT. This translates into CASSEPGVTNEKLFF. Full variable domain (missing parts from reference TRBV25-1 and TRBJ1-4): EADIYQTPRYLVIGTGKKITLECSQTMGHDKMYWYQQDPGMELHLIHYSYGVNSTEKGDLSSESTVSRIRTEHFPLTLESARPSHTSQYLCASSEPGVTNEKLFFGSGTQLSVL.

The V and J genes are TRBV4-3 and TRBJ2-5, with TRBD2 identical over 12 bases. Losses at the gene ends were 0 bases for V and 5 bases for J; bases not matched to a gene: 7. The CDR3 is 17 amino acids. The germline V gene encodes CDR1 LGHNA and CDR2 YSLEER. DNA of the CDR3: TGCGCCAGCAGCCAAGATGTTGCTAGCGGGAGGGGGGAGACCCAGTACTTC. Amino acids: CASSQDVASGRGETQYF.

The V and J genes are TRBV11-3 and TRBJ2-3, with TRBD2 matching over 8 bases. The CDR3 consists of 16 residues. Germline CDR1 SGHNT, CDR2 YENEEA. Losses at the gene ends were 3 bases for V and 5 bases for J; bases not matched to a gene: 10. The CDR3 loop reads CASSLRTSTEQDTQYF. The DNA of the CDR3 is TGTGCCAGCAGCTTGAGGACTAGCACAGAGCAAGATACGCAGTATTTT.

The CDR3 DNA is TGTGCCAGCAGTTCGGGACTAGTTGATGAGCAGTTCTTC. It specifies CASSSGLVDEQFF. J is TRBJ2-1 and V is TRBV28; TRBD2 matches at 8 bases. Trimming removed 4 bases from V and 8 bases from J; junction bases left unmatched: 4. The CDR3 totals 13 residues. Germline loops: CDR1 MDHEN, CDR2 SYDVKM.

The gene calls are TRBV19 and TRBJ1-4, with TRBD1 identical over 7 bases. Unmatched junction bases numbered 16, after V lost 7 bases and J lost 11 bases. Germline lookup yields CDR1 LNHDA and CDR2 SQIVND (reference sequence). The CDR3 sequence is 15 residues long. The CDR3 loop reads CASNLRGTYSGKLFF. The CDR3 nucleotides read TGTGCCAGTAACCTCAGGGGGACTTATTCTGGTAAACTGTTTTTT.

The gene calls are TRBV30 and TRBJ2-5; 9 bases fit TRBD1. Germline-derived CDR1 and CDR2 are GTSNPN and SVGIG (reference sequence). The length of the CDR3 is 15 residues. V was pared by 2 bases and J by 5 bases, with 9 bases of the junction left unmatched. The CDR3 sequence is CAWSRQGGIRETQYF. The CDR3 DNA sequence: TGTGCCTGGAGTCGACAGGGGGGAATTCGGGAGACCCAGTACTTC.

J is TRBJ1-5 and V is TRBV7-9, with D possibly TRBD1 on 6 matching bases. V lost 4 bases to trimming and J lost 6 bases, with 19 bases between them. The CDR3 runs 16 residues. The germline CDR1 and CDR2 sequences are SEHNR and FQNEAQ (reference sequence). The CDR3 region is CASSSAPTGFGQPQHF. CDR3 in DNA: TGTGCCAGCAGCTCAGCCCCCACAGGGTTTGGTCAGCCCCAGCATTTT.

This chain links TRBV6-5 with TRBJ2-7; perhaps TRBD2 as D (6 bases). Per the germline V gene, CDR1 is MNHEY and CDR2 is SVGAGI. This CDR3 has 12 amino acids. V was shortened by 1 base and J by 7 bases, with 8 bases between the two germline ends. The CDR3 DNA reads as TGTGCCAGCAGTTACTATGGGGGGGAGCAGTACTTC. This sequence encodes CASSYYGGEQYF.

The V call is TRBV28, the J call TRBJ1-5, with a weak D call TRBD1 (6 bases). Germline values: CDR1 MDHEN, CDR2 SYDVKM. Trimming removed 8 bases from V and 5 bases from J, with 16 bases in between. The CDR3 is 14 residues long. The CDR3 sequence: CASWGGLTHQPQHF. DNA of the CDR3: TGTGCCAGCTGGGGGGGCCTAACCCATCAGCCCCAGCATTTT.

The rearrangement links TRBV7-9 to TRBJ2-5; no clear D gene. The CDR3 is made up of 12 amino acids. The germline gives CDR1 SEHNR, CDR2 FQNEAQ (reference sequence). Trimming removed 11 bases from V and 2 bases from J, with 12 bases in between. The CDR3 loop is CAAGPEQETQYF. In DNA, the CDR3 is TGTGCCGCCGGTCCCGAGCAAGAGACCCAGTACTTC. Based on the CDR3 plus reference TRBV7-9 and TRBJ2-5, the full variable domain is DTGVSQNPRHKITKRGQNVTFRCDPISEHNRLYWYRQTLGQGPEFLTYFQNEAQLEKSRLLSDRFSAERPKGSFSTLEIQRTEQGDSAMYLCAAGPEQETQYFGPGTRLLVL.

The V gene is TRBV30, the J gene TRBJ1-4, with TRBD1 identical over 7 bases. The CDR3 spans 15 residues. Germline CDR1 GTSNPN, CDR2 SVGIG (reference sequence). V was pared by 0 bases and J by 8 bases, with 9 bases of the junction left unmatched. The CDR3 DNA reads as TGTGCCTGGAGTGTTGTGGGCAGGGGGAGAGAAAAACTGTTTTTT. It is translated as CAWSVVGRGREKLFF.

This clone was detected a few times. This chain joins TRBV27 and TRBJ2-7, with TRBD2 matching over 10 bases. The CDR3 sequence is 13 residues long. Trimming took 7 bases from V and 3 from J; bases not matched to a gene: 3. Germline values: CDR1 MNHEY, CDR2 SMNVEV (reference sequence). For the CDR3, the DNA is TGTGCCAGCATGGCTAGCGGGAGCTACGAGCAGTACTTC. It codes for CASMASGSYEQYF.

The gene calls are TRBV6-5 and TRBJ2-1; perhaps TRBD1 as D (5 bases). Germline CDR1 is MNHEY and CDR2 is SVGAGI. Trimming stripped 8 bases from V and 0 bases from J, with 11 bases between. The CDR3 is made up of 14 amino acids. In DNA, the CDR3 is TGTGCCAGCTCCAGGGCAAGCTCCTACAATGAGCAGTTCTTC. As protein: CASSRASSYNEQFF.

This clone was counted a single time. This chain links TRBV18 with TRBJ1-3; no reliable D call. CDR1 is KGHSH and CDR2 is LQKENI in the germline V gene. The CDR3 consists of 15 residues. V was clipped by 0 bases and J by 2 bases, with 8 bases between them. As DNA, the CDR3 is TGTGCCAGCTCACCACCAGCCCAGGCTGGAAACACCATATATTTT. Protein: CASSPPAQAGNTIYF.

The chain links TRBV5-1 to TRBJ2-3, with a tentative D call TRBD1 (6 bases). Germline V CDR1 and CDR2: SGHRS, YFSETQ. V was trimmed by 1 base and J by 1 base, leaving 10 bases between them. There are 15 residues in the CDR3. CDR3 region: CASSLTGQGTDTQYF. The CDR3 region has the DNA TGCGCCAGCAGCTTGACGGGACAAGGCACAGATACGCAGTATTTT. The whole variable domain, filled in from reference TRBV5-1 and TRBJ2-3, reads KAGVTQTPRYLIKTRGQQVTLSCSPISGHRSVSWYQQTPGQGLQFLFEYFSETQRNKGNFPGRFSGRQFSNSRSEMNVSTLELGDSALYLCASSLTGQGTDTQYFGPGTRLTVL.

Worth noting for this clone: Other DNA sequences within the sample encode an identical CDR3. The CDR3 sequence is CASSWGGGSYEQYF. CDR3 in DNA: TGTGCCAGCAGCTGGGGGGGCGGGAGTTACGAGCAGTACTTC. V usage is TRBV7-2 and J usage is TRBJ2-7, with D possibly TRBD2 on 7 matching bases. The CDR3 length is 14 residues. Germline CDR1 SGHTA, CDR2 FQGNSA. V gave up 4 bases and J gave up 4 bases, with 14 bases separating them.

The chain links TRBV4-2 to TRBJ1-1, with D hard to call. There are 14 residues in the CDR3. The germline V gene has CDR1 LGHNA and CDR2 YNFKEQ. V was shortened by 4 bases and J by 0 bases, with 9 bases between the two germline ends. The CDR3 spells CASSLTTLNTEAFF. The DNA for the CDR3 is TGTGCCAGCAGCCTCACCACTTTGAACACTGAAGCTTTCTTT.

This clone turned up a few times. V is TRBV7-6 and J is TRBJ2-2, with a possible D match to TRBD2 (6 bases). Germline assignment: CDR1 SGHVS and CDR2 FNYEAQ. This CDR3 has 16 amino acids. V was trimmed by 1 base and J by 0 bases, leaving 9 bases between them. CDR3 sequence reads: CASSLGASANTGELFF. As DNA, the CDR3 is TGTGCCAGCAGCTTAGGGGCTAGCGCGAACACCGGGGAGCTGTTTTTT.

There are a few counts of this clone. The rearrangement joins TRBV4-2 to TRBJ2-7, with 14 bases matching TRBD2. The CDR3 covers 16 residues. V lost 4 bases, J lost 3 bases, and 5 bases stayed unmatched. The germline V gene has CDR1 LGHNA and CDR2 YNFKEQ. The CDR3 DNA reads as TGTGCCAGCAGCCGAGGGACTAGCGGGAGTATCTACGAGCAGTACTTC. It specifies CASSRGTSGSIYEQYF.

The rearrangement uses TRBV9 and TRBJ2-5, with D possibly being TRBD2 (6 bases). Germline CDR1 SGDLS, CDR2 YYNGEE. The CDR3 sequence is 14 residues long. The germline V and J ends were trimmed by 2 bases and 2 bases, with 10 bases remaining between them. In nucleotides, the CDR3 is TGTGCCAGCAGCGTGGGGACTGTACAAGAGACCCAGTACTTC. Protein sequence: CASSVGTVQETQYF. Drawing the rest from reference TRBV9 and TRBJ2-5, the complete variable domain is DSGVTQTPKHLITATGQRVTLRCSPRSGDLSVYWYQQSLDQGLQFLIQYYNGEERAKGNILERFSAQQFPDLHSELNLSSLELGDSALYFCASSVGTVQETQYFGPGTRLLVL.

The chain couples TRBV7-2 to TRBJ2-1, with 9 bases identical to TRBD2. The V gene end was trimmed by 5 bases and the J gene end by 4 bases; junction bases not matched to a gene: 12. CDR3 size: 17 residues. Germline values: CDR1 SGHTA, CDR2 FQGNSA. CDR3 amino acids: CASSPRNSGSYYNEQFF. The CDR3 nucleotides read TGTGCCAGCAGCCCCCGCAATAGCGGGAGCTATTACAATGAGCAGTTCTTC.

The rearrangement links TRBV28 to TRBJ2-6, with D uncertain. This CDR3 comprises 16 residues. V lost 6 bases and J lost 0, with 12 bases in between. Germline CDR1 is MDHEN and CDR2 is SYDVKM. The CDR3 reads CASSNLRSSGANVLTF. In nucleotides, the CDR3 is TGTGCCAGCAGCAATCTTCGGAGCTCTGGGGCCAACGTCCTGACTTTC.

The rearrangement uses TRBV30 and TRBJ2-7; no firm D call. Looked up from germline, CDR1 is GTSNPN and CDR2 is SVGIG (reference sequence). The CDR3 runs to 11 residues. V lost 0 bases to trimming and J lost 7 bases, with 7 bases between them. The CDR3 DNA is TGTGCCTGGAGTGTAGTGGAGGAGCAGTACTTC. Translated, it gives CAWSVVEEQYF.

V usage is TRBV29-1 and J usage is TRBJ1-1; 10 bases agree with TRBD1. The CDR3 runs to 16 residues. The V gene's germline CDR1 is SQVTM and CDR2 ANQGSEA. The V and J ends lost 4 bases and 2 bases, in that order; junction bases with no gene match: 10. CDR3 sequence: CSVVDRDRGTNTEAFF. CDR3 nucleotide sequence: TGCAGCGTTGTTGACAGGGACAGGGGAACAAACACTGAAGCTTTCTTT.

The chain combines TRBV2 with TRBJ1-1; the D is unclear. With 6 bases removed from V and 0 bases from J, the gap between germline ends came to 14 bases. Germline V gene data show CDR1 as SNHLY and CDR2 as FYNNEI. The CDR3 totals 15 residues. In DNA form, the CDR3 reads TGTGCCAGCAGGATGGACTGGGTAATGAACACTGAAGCTTTCTTT. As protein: CASRMDWVMNTEAFF.

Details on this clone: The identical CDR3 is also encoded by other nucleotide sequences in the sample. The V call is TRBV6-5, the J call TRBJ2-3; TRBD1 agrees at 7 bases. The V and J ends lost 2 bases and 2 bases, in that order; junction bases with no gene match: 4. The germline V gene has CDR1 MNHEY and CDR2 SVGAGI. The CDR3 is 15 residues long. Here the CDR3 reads CASSYRGPNTDTQYF. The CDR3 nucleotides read TGTGCCAGCAGTTACAGGGGGCCGAACACAGATACGCAGTATTTT.

The CDR3 DNA reads TGTGCCAGCAGCGTAGTTCTAGGGGCAACGAACACTGAAGCTTTCTTT. Translated, it gives CASSVVLGATNTEAFF. J is TRBJ1-1 and V is TRBV9, with a possible D match to TRBD1 (5 bases). CDR3 length: 16 amino acids. With 0 bases removed from V and 1 base from J, the gap between germline ends came to 13 bases. Germline V gene data show CDR1 as SGDLS and CDR2 as YYNGEE.